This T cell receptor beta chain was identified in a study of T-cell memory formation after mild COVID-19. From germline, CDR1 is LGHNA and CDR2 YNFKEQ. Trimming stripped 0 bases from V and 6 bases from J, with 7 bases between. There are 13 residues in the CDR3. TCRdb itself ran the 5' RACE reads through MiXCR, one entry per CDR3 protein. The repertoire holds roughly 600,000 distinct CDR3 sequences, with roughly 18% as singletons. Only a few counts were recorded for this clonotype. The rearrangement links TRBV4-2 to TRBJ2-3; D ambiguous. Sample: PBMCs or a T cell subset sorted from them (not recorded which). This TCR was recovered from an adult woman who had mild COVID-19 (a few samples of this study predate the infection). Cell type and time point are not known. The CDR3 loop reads CASSQDEKDTQYF. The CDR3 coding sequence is TGTGCCAGCAGCCAAGATGAAAAGGATACGCAGTATTTT.